Each of the 26 T cell receptor beta chains below was sequenced from the same sample in a study of cytomegalovirus exposure and HLA in healthy donors. The protocol was immunoSEQ multiplex PCR, while the TCRdb copy is restricted to in-frame clones and leaves out a portion. The table includes approximately 140,000 clones, approximately 84% detected once. The material sequenced was PBMCs. Receptor source: a woman between 25 and 40 years old in good health and CMV-seronegative.

This clone came up a few times. This rearrangement joins TRBV6-5 to TRBJ1-2; 7 bases agree with TRBD1. The germline gives CDR1 MNHEY, CDR2 SVGAGI. This CDR3 is built from 13 residues. Trimming cost V 2 bases and J 8 bases; bases outside gene matches: 5. CDR3 sequence: CASSYGRGDGYTF. In DNA, the CDR3 is TGTGCCAGCAGTTACGGCAGGGGGGACGGCTACACCTTC.

This clone turned up a few times. The V gene is TRBV2, the J gene TRBJ2-3, with 9 bases identical to TRBD2. V trimming: 3 bases; J trimming: 2 bases; junction bases outside the gene matches: 3. The germline V gene encodes CDR1 SNHLY and CDR2 FYNNEI. The CDR3 extends over 15 amino acids. CDR3 in amino acids: CASSESGGNTDTQYF. Here the CDR3 DNA reads TGTGCCAGCAGTGAGAGCGGGGGGAACACAGATACGCAGTATTTT. The full variable domain, its missing parts supplied by reference TRBV2 and TRBJ2-3, is EPEVTQTPSHQVTQMGQEVILRCVPISNHLYFYWYRQILGQKVEFLVSFYNNEISEKSEIFDDQFSVERPDGSNFTLKIRSTKLEDSAMYFCASSESGGNTDTQYFGPGTRLTVL.

The rearrangement links TRBV7-2 to TRBJ2-2; the D is unclear. CDR3 length: 13 residues. Germline lookup yields CDR1 SGHTA and CDR2 FQGNSA. V was clipped by 2 bases and J by 5 bases, with 6 bases between them. The CDR3 reads CASSLTRTGELFF. CDR3 DNA: TGTGCCAGCAGCTTAACCCGGACCGGGGAGCTGTTTTTT.

The CDR3 loop reads CASSLFRVDSPLHF. The CDR3 region has the DNA TGTGCCAGCAGCCTCTTCAGGGTAGATTCACCCCTCCACTTT. The V gene is TRBV28, the J gene TRBJ1-6, with D possibly matching TRBD1 (5 bases). V was shortened by 6 bases and J by 8 bases, with 14 bases between the two germline ends. Per the germline V gene, CDR1 is MDHEN and CDR2 is SYDVKM. The CDR3 spans 14 residues.

As for this clone: Other DNA sequences within the sample encode an identical CDR3. V gene TRBV6-1 combines with J gene TRBJ1-2; D is unclear. The CDR3 is made up of 13 amino acids. Trimming shortened V by 4 bases and J by 2 bases, and 8 bases separated the two germline ends. Germline assignment: CDR1 MNHNS and CDR2 SASEGT. The CDR3, as DNA: TGTGCCAGCAGTGGAGTCCGGAACTATGGCTACACCTTC. Its protein is CASSGVRNYGYTF.

This sequence joins TRBV7-2 and TRBJ1-2; no firm D call. Trimming stripped 5 bases from V and 8 bases from J, with 21 bases between. Germline assignment: CDR1 SGHTA and CDR2 FQGNSA. There are 15 residues in the CDR3. CDR3 amino acids: CASSPSRWAWEGYTF. For the CDR3, the DNA is TGTGCCAGCAGCCCCTCGAGGTGGGCATGGGAGGGCTACACCTTC.

The chain couples TRBV4-1 to TRBJ2-1; D is perhaps TRBD2 (6 bases). The CDR3 is 20 residues long. The V and J ends lost 4 bases and 0 bases respectively, with 25 bases between them. The germline V gene has CDR1 MGHRA and CDR2 YSYEKL. The CDR3 spells CASSPGRGGRSQNSYNEQFF. CDR3 DNA sequence: TGCGCCAGCAGCCCAGGGCGGGGAGGACGGAGCCAGAACTCCTACAATGAGCAGTTCTTC.

The chain employs TRBV19 and TRBJ2-7; D unclear. In germline, CDR1 is LNHDA, CDR2 SQIVND (reference sequence). The CDR3 spans 13 residues. Trimming took 4 bases from V and 1 from J, leaving 8 bases between them. Here the CDR3 reads CASSKAPSYEQYF. Here the CDR3 DNA reads TGTGCCAGTAGTAAAGCCCCGTCCTACGAGCAGTACTTC.

V is TRBV2 and J is TRBJ1-1, with D uncertain. Germline CDR1 SNHLY, CDR2 FYNNEI. This CDR3 contains 11 residues. V was pared by 6 bases and J by 6 bases, with 8 bases between. This CDR3 reads CASSVAPEAFF. The CDR3 bases are TGTGCCAGCAGCGTGGCACCTGAAGCTTTCTTT.

This clone came up once. This chain links TRBV9 with TRBJ2-5; 9 nucleotides agree with TRBD2. The CDR3 totals 14 residues. The germline gives CDR1 SGDLS, CDR2 YYNGEE. V was pared by 2 bases and J by 1 base, with 0 bases of the junction left unmatched. The CDR3 sequence is CASSVRGGQETQYF. The CDR3 bases are TGTGCCAGCAGCGTGCGGGGGGGCCAAGAGACCCAGTACTTC.

This clone was recorded once. The chain employs TRBV18 and TRBJ1-5; weak D call: TRBD1 (5 bases). Germline V gene data show CDR1 as KGHSH and CDR2 as LQKENI. CDR3 length: 16 residues. V was shortened by 3 bases and J by 1 base, with 13 bases between the two germline ends. The CDR3 nucleotides read TGTGCCAGCTCACCTGGTCAGGGAACAAGCAATCAGCCCCAGCATTTT. Protein product: CASSPGQGTSNQPQHF.

The chain has TRBV6-1 and TRBJ2-2, with TRBD1 as a possible D gene (6 bases). Germline V CDR1 and CDR2: MNHNS, SASEGT. V lost 4 bases to trimming and J lost 4 bases, with 13 bases between them. This CDR3 spans 15 amino acids. The CDR3 DNA reads as TGTGCCAGCAGTGTTTGGGCAGGGGCCACCGGGGAGCTGTTTTTT. Its protein is CASSVWAGATGELFF.

The V gene is TRBV2, the J gene TRBJ1-4; 7 bases fit TRBD1. This CDR3 contains 14 residues. Germline CDR1 is SNHLY and CDR2 is FYNNEI. Trimming took 5 bases from V and 6 from J; bases not matched to a gene: 6. CDR3: CASSSQGSDEKLFF. CDR3 nucleotides: TGTGCCAGCAGTTCACAGGGGAGCGATGAAAAACTGTTTTTT.

V is TRBV28 and J is TRBJ2-2; possible D gene TRBD1, 5 bases. The CDR3 extends over 12 amino acids. The V gene's germline CDR1 is MDHEN and CDR2 SYDVKM. V was cut by 5 bases and J by 6 bases, with 7 bases left in between. The CDR3 region has the DNA TGTGCCAGCAGTAGGGGTCCCGGGGAGCTGTTTTTT. This gives the protein CASSRGPGELFF. The variable domain in full, with the rest retrieved from reference TRBV28 and TRBJ2-2, is DVKVTQSSRYLVKRTGEKVFLECVQDMDHENMFWYRQDPGLGLRLIYFSYDVKMKEKGDIPEGYSVSREKKERFSLILESASTNQTSMYLCASSRGPGELFFGEGSRLTVL.

The CDR3, as DNA: TGTGCCAGCAGTGTCACAGGGGGCGGTGAGCAGTTCTTC. Protein product: CASSVTGGGEQFF. This chain links TRBV2 with TRBJ2-1; 9 nucleotides line up with TRBD1. Germline CDR1 reads SNHLY; CDR2 reads FYNNEI. The CDR3 totals 13 residues. Trimming removed 4 bases from V and 9 bases from J; junction bases left unmatched: 4.

This chain joins TRBV18 and TRBJ1-2, with TRBD1 identical over 7 bases. Germline values: CDR1 KGHSH, CDR2 LQKENI. CDR3 length equals 15 residues. J was trimmed by 1 base and V by 3 bases; bases with no gene match: 5. CDR3 nucleotides: TGTGCCAGCTCACCGTATACAGGGGATAACTATGGCTACACCTTC. Translating it yields CASSPYTGDNYGYTF.

The chain combines TRBV5-1 with TRBJ2-5; D possibly corresponds to TRBD1 (6 bases). This CDR3 comprises 14 residues. Germline CDR1 reads SGHRS; CDR2 reads YFSETQ. The ends were cut back, 2 bases at V and 3 bases at J, with 11 bases in the middle. For the CDR3, the DNA is TGCGCCAGCAGCTTCGGGACACTAGAAGAGACCCAGTACTTC. This gives the protein CASSFGTLEETQYF. Together with reference TRBV5-1 and TRBJ2-5, the CDR3 gives the full variable domain: KAGVTQTPRYLIKTRGQQVTLSCSPISGHRSVSWYQQTPGQGLQFLFEYFSETQRNKGNFPGRFSGRQFSNSRSEMNVSTLELGDSALYLCASSFGTLEETQYFGPGTRLLVL.

As concerns this clone: Distinct nucleotide sequences in the sample also encode this CDR3. The rearrangement links TRBV7-2 to TRBJ2-1, with TRBD2 matching over 8 bases. The CDR3 has 14 residues. Germline V CDR1 and CDR2: SGHTA, FQGNSA. Trimming took 6 bases from V and 4 from J; bases not matched to a gene: 5. The CDR3 protein is CASRSGGGYNEQFF. DNA for the CDR3: TGTGCCAGCAGGAGCGGGGGAGGTTACAATGAGCAGTTCTTC. The full variable domain, in which reference TRBV7-2 and TRBJ2-1 provide the parts outside the CDR3, is GAGVSQSPSNKVTEKGKDVELRCDPISGHTALYWYRQSLGQGLEFLIYFQGNSAPDKSGLPSDRFSAERTGGSVSTLTIQRTQQEDSAVYLCASRSGGGYNEQFFGPGTRLTVL.

This sequence joins TRBV6-6 and TRBJ1-2; possible D gene TRBD1, 6 bases. The CDR3 has 13 residues. Per the germline V gene, CDR1 is MNHNY and CDR2 is SVGAGI (reference sequence). Trimming stripped 3 bases from V and 2 bases from J, with 7 bases between. The CDR3 DNA sequence: TGTGCCAGCAGTTATCAGGGGAACTATGGCTACACCTTC. Protein product: CASSYQGNYGYTF.

The chain couples TRBV1 to TRBJ2-5; the tabulated D call, TRBD1, remains unverified against the DNA. TRBV1 is a known pseudogene. This CDR3 is built from 16 residues. CDR3 coding DNA: TGCACCAGCAGCCAAGTAGGGGGACAGGGCCAAGAGACCCAGTACTTC. Encoded protein: CTSSQVGGQGQETQYF.

V is TRBV6-1 and J is TRBJ1-2; 12 nucleotides line up with TRBD1. Germline values: CDR1 MNHNS, CDR2 SASEGT. This CDR3 is built from 15 residues. Trimming cost V 6 bases and J 8 bases; bases outside gene matches: 10. The CDR3, as DNA: TGTGCCAGCAGAGCCGGGACAGGGGGCGAAGAGGGCTACACCTTC. Protein: CASRAGTGGEEGYTF.

The chain recombines TRBV4-1 with TRBJ1-4; TRBD1 matches 7 bases. Germline CDR1 MGHRA, CDR2 YSYEKL. The ends lost 3 bases at V and 0 bases at J; junction bases unmatched: 4. CDR3 size: 16 residues. CDR3 in amino acids: CASSQWDRSTNEKLFF. The CDR3 DNA reads as TGCGCCAGCAGCCAGTGGGACAGATCAACTAATGAAAAACTGTTTTTT.

The CDR3 region has the DNA TGTGCCAGCAAGAATCTAGCACACGAGCAGTACTTC. The encoded protein is CASKNLAHEQYF. The rearrangement joins TRBV6-6 to TRBJ2-7; weak D call: TRBD2 (5 bases). V shed 7 bases and J shed 5 bases, with 12 bases lying between them. CDR3 length: 12 residues. Germline lookup yields CDR1 MNHNY and CDR2 SVGAGI (reference sequence).

This clone appeared a single time. The V call is TRBV2, the J call TRBJ1-3; weak D call: TRBD1 (5 bases). The CDR3 has 14 residues. The germline gives CDR1 SNHLY, CDR2 FYNNEI. The V end lost 7 bases, the J end lost 8 bases, and 18 bases lay between the germline ends. CDR3 loop: CASISLRGSYTIYF. CDR3 bases: TGTGCCAGCATATCGTTAAGGGGAAGCTACACCATATATTTT.

V gene TRBV28 combines with J gene TRBJ1-3, with D unclear. Germline assignment: CDR1 MDHEN and CDR2 SYDVKM. Deletions cut 4 bases from V and 0 bases from J, with 7 bases between. This CDR3 has 14 residues. The CDR3 sequence is CASSYEISGNTIYF. CDR3 nucleotides: TGTGCCAGCAGTTATGAGATCTCTGGAAACACCATATATTTT.

The CDR3 protein is CASSQDWLRFRDYSSDEQFF. The CDR3 nucleotides are TGTGCCAGCAGCCAAGATTGGCTTAGGTTCCGGGACTACTCTTCGGATGAGCAGTTCTTC. The J gene is TRBJ2-1, the V gene TRBV4-2; 7 bases map to TRBD2. The CDR3 is made up of 20 amino acids. V gave up 0 bases and J gave up 8 bases; unmatched junction bases: 22. Germline loops: CDR1 LGHNA, CDR2 YNFKEQ.